The entry that follows covers one T cell receptor (beta chain) sequence. Original processing methods: Amplification from reference gene primers served as the basis for estimated nucleated cell counts. Clones were sequenced by immunoSEQ multiplex PCR, and TCRdb holds only the in-frame ones, with some missing. D and trimming were read from the DNA, whereas the V and J calls and clone size are those reported in that table. The table shows about 170,000 clones, with about 85% occurring only once. This specimen comes from a study of blood T cell repertoires in COVID-19. Study context: COVID-19 samples from acute and convalescent phases originated in the United States, Italy and Spain.

Seattle enrolled patients during active infection and tracked them longitudinally. V shed 7 bases, J shed 0 bases, and the junction held 6 bases outside the gene matches. This CDR3 has 16 amino acids. The germline gives CDR1 MDHEN, CDR2 SYDVKM. This clonotype originated in a woman in her seventies with COVID-19, enrolled during active disease. The chain is built from TRBV28 and TRBJ2-6; TRBD1 aligns across 7 bases. Sample: peripheral blood. The CDR3 here is CASTGGESSGANVLTF. The CDR3 nucleotides read TGTGCCAGCACAGGGGGTGAGAGCTCTGGGGCCAACGTCCTGACTTTC.